Each of the 19 T cell receptor beta chains below was sequenced from the same sample in a study of blood T cell repertoires in COVID-19 (dated by TCRdb to the early 2020s). Libraries were constructed by the immunoSEQ multiplex PCR assay. This immuneACCESS table, as held by TCRdb, lists in-frame sequences with V and J called but not all clones. Of the missing ones, under half trace to an unresolved V gene in checked studies; the others have no known cause. Here the sample has 110,000 to 150,000 clones; less than 85% occur a single time. The ten largest clones add up to approximately 9% of the sample. The sample was peripheral blood. These receptors were taken from a woman of 80 years or more in a cohort sampled during active or convalescent COVID-19.

CDR3 sequence (DNA): TGTGCCAGCAGCTACAATTTAGGAGGCACTGAAGCTTTCTTT. This sequence encodes CASSYNLGGTEAFF. V and J are TRBV11-2 and TRBJ1-1, with unresolved D. The CDR3 length is 14 residues. The germline CDR1 and CDR2 sequences are SGHAT and FQNNGV. Trimming cost V 4 bases and J 4 bases, with 13 bases left between them.

This clone has only one observation. The V call is TRBV29-1, the J call TRBJ1-5, with D perhaps matching TRBD1 (5 bases). Germline assignment: CDR1 SQVTM and CDR2 ANQGSEA. CDR3 size: 14 residues. Trimming left V 0 bases short and J 7 bases short, with 13 bases between. CDR3 residues: CSVEDGGVGQPQHF. The CDR3 DNA sequence: TGCAGCGTTGAAGATGGGGGGGTCGGACAGCCCCAGCATTTT.

This rearrangement joins TRBV18 to TRBJ1-4; 9 bases match TRBD1. The germline CDR1 and CDR2 sequences are KGHSH and LQKENI. This CDR3 is 15 amino acids long. V shed 5 bases and J 7 bases; nucleotides not matched to a gene: 8. The CDR3: CASSTGTGSGEKLFF. For the CDR3, the DNA is TGTGCCAGCTCAACCGGGACAGGGAGCGGTGAAAAACTGTTTTTT.

V gene TRBV5-5 combines with J gene TRBJ2-7, with TRBD1 as a possible D gene (7 bases). Germline V gives CDR1 SGHKS, CDR2 YYEKEE (reference sequence). V was cut by 0 bases and J by 2 bases, with 15 bases left in between. The CDR3 totals 16 residues. The CDR3 nucleotides are TGTGCCAGCAGCTTGGCAGGGGGGACCAAAACCTACGAGCAGTACTTC. This gives the protein CASSLAGGTKTYEQYF. The full variable domain, completed using reference TRBV5-5 and TRBJ2-7, is DAGVTQSPTHLIKTRGQQVTLRCSPISGHKSVSWYQQVLGQGPQFIFQYYEKEERGRGNFPDRFSARQFPNYSSELNVNALLLGDSALYLCASSLAGGTKTYEQYFGPGTRLTVT.

The V call is TRBV5-1, the J call TRBJ1-1; 9 bases fit TRBD1. Germline-derived CDR1 and CDR2 are SGHRS and YFSETQ. V was clipped by 4 bases and J by 3 bases; unmatched bases: 4. CDR3 size: 14 residues. The CDR3 loop is CASSEGQGYTEAFF. CDR3 sequence (DNA): TGCGCCAGCAGCGAAGGACAGGGGTACACTGAAGCTTTCTTT.

CDR3 bases: TGTGCCAGCAGTCCAAGCGCCTCGAACACCGGGGAGCTGTTTTTT. Protein: CASSPSASNTGELFF. The genes are TRBV28 and TRBJ2-2; no clear D. Trimming cost V 5 bases and J 0 bases, with 10 bases left between them. This CDR3 spans 15 amino acids. Per germline, CDR1 MDHEN and CDR2 SYDVKM.

The chain couples TRBV11-2 to TRBJ2-4; D not certain. Trimming took off 5 bases at V and 9 bases at J, with 11 bases between the two ends. CDR1 and CDR2 (germline): SGHAT, FQNNGV. There are 12 residues in the CDR3. The CDR3, as DNA: TGTGCCAGCAGCCGAATTCTAGGCATTCAGTACTTC. It yields the protein CASSRILGIQYF. Full variable domain (missing parts from reference TRBV11-2 and TRBJ2-4): EAGVAQSPRYKIIEKRQSVAFWCNPISGHATLYWYQQILGQGPKLLIQFQNNGVVDDSQLPKDRFSAERLKGVDSTLKIQPAKLEDSAVYLCASSRILGIQYFGAGTRLSVL.

As DNA, the CDR3 is TGTGCCAGCAGCGTAGGACAGGGGGCTATCCCAAGCTACACCTTC. Translating gives CASSVGQGAIPSYTF. This chain joins TRBV9 and TRBJ1-2, with 10 bases identical to TRBD1. Losses at the gene ends were 0 bases for V and 9 bases for J; bases not matched to a gene: 8. CDR1 is SGDLS and CDR2 is YYNGEE in the germline V gene. The CDR3 consists of 15 residues.

J is TRBJ1-1 and V is TRBV19; weak D call: TRBD1 (6 bases). V was trimmed by 4 bases and J by 5 bases, leaving 17 bases between them. Germline CDR1 reads LNHDA; CDR2 reads SQIVND (reference sequence). The CDR3 totals 15 residues. This CDR3 reads CASSNPGTRGTEAFF. The CDR3 nucleotides are TGTGCCAGTAGTAATCCCGGGACAAGAGGGACTGAAGCTTTCTTT.

Here the CDR3 DNA reads TGTGCCAGCAGTACATCCGGGACAGGGATCACAGATACGCAGTATTTT. This translates into CASSTSGTGITDTQYF. The chain carries TRBV2 and TRBJ2-3; 9 nucleotides agree with TRBD1. The V segment lost 5 bases and the J segment 2 bases; nucleotides outside the gene matches: 8. Germline CDR1 and CDR2: SNHLY and FYNNEI. The CDR3 runs 16 residues.

The chain links TRBV7-6 to TRBJ2-7, with no clear D. Trimming cost V 1 base and J 5 bases, with 9 bases left between them. Germline CDR1 is SGHVS and CDR2 is FNYEAQ. CDR3 length equals 13 residues. The CDR3 region is CASSLVLSHEQYF. The CDR3 DNA follows: TGTGCCAGCAGCTTAGTACTTAGCCACGAGCAGTACTTC.

The J gene is TRBJ2-1, the V gene TRBV20-1, with 7 bases that match TRBD2. Germline loops: CDR1 DFQATT, CDR2 SNEGSKA (reference sequence). The ends lost 3 bases at V and 10 bases at J; junction bases unmatched: 6. The CDR3 is 12 amino acids. CDR3 sequence (DNA): TGCAGTGCTAGTTTGGGGCGGGGGGAGCAGTTCTTC. As protein: CSASLGRGEQFF.

The genes are TRBV3-1 (or the pseudogene TRBV3-2) and TRBJ1-1; D possibly corresponds to TRBD1 (5 bases). CDR1 and CDR2 (germline): LGHDT, YNNKEL (reference sequence). V lost 2 bases and J 10 bases, leaving 11 bases between the germline ends. The CDR3 runs to 12 residues. CDR3 nucleotide sequence: TGTGCCAGCAGCCAAACATGGGGCCTAGCTTTCTTT. As protein: CASSQTWGLAFF.

V gene TRBV10-3 combines with J gene TRBJ1-2; TRBD1 is a possible D gene (6 bases). Germline CDR1 and CDR2: ENHRY and SYGVKD. This CDR3 has 14 residues. V lost 6 bases to trimming and J lost 6 bases, with 17 bases between them. CDR3 region: CAIRPGGGRDGYTF. The CDR3 DNA sequence: TGTGCCATCAGACCCGGCGGGGGCCGGGATGGCTACACCTTC.

The rearrangement uses TRBV5-5 and TRBJ2-1; D is unresolved. Trimming stripped 1 base from V and 6 bases from J, with 8 bases between. Germline CDR1 SGHKS, CDR2 YYEKEE (reference sequence). CDR3 size: 13 residues. The CDR3 nucleotides are TGTGCCAGCAGCTTGTGGGTAGCCAATGAGCAGTTCTTC. It codes for CASSLWVANEQFF.

This rearrangement joins TRBV3-1 (or the pseudogene TRBV3-2) to TRBJ1-1, with 8 bases that match TRBD1. V lost 6 bases and J lost 1; bases outside the gene matches: 4. This CDR3 has 14 amino acids. Germline loops: CDR1 LGHDT, CDR2 YNNKEL (reference sequence). CDR3 in DNA: TGTGCCAGCAGGCCAGGGGGCTCGAACACTGAAGCTTTCTTT. It translates to CASRPGGSNTEAFF.

The chain uses TRBV6-5 and TRBJ2-3, with 9 bases matching TRBD1. CDR1 and CDR2 (germline): MNHEY, SVGAGI. V lost 6 bases, J lost 2 bases, and 3 bases stayed unmatched. The CDR3 is 14 residues long. CDR3 protein: CASSRDRATDTQYF. The CDR3 nucleotides read TGTGCCAGCAGCAGGGACAGGGCCACAGATACGCAGTATTTT.

The CDR3 sequence is CASSYQGWGEQYV. The CDR3 nucleotides are TGTGCCAGCAGTTATCAGGGGTGGGGCGAGCAGTACGTC. This chain links TRBV6-2 or TRBV6-3 with TRBJ2-7; D is possibly TRBD1 (6 bases). The CDR3 length is 13 residues. V was cut by 3 bases and J by 6 bases, with 12 bases left in between. Germline lookup yields CDR1 MNHEY and CDR2 SVGEGT.

The chain joins TRBV5-1 to TRBJ1-1, with TRBD1 matching over 9 bases. The junction had 8 bases not matched to a gene; V was cut back by 4 bases and J by 1 base. The CDR3 contains 16 residues. The germline V gene encodes CDR1 SGHRS and CDR2 YFSETQ. The chain's CDR3 is CASSAWTGVGNTEAFF. DNA of the CDR3: TGCGCCAGCAGCGCCTGGACAGGGGTTGGGAACACTGAAGCTTTCTTT.